This TCR beta chain derives from a study of shared clonotypes between healthy human individuals. Naive CD8 cells, CD45RO-negative and positively selected for CCR7, excluded terminally differentiated effector memory CD45RA+ cells. The donor population consisted of healthy HIV-negative adults with no recent acute infections or vaccinations. The CDR3 contains 15 residues. CDR1 is MNHEY and CDR2 is SMNVEV in the germline V gene (reference sequence). V dropped 6 bases and J dropped 2 bases, with 14 bases sitting between them. Every immunoSEQ plate was one replicate of a subset's evenly spread DNA. Method: immunoSEQ multiplex PCR; TCRdb's copy keeps in-frame clones and lacks some. The table includes hundreds of thousands of clones, roughly 96% detected once.

The TCR was taken from a woman aged 25 to 45 in good health. Sequenced sample: naive CD8+ T cells sorted from blood. This sequence joins TRBV27 and TRBJ2-1; perhaps TRBD1 as D (6 bases). The CDR3 sequence is CASSPTGLTYNEQFF. DNA of the CDR3: TGTGCCAGCAGCCCTACAGGGCTCACCTACAATGAGCAGTTCTTC.